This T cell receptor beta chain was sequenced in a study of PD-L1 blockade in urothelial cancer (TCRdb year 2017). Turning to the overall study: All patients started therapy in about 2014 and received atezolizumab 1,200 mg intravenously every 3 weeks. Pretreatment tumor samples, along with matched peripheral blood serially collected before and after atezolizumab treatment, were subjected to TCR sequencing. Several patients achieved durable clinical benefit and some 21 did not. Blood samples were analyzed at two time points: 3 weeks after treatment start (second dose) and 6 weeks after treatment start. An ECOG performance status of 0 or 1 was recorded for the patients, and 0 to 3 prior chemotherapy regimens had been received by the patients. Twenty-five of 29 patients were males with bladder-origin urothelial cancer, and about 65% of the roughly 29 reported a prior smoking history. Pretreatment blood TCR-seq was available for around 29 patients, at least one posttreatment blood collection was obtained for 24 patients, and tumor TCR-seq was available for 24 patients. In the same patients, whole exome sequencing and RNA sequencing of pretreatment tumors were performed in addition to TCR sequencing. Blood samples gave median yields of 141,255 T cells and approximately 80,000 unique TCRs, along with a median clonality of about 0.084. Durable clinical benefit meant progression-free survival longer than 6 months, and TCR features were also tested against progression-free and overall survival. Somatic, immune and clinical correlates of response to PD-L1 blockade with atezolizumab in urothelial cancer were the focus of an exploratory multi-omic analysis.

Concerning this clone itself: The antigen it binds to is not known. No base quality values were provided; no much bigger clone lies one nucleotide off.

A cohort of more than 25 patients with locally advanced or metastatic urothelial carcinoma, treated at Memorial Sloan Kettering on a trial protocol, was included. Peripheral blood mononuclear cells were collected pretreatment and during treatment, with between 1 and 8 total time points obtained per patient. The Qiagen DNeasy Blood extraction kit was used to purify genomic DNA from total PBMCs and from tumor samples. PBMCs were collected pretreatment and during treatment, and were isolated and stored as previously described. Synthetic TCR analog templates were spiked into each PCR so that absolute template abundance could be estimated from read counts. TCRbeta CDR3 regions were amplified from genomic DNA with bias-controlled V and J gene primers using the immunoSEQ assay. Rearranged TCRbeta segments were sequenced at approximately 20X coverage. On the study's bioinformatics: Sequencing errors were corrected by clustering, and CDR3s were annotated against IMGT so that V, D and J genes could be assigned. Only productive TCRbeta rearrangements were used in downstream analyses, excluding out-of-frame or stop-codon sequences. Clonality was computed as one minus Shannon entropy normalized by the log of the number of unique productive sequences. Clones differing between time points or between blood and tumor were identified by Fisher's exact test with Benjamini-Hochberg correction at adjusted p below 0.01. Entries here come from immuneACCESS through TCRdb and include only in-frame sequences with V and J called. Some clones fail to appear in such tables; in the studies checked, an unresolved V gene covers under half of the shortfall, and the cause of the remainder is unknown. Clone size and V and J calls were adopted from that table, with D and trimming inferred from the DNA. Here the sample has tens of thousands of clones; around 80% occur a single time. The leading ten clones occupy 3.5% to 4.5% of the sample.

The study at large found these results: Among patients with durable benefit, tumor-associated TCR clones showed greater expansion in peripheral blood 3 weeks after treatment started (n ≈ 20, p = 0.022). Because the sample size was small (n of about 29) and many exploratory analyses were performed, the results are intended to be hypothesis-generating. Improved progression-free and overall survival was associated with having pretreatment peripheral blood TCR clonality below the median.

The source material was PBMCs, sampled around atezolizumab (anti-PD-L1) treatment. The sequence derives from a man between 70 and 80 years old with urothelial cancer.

CDR3 region: CASSKGERPSYEQYF. At the DNA level, the sequence is TGTGCCAGCAGCAAAGGTGAGAGGCCCTCCTACGAGCAGTACTTC. The rearrangement joined TRBV21-1 to TRBJ2-7; TRBD2 was called by the table and not checked on the DNA. TRBV21-1 counts as a pseudogene. The CDR3 numbers 15 residues from cysteine through phenylalanine. Just CDR3 DNA is preserved here, 45 bases in frame from base 1.